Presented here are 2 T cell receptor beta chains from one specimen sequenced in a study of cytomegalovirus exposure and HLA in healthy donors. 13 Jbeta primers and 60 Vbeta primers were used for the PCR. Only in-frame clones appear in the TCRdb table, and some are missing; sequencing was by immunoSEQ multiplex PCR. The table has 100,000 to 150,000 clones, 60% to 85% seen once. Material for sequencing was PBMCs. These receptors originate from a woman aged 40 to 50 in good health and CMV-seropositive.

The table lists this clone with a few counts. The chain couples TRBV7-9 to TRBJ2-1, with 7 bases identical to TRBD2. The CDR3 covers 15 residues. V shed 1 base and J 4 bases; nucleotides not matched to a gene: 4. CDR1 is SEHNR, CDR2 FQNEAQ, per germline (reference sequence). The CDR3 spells CASSLDPAGYNEQFF. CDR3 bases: TGTGCCAGCAGCTTAGATCCAGCGGGATACAATGAGCAGTTCTTC.

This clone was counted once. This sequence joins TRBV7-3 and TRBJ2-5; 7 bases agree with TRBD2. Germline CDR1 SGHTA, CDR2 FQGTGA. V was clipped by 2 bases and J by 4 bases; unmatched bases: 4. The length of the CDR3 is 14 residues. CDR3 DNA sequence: TGTGCCAGCAGCTTAGGGGGGGAGGGAGAGACCCAGTACTTC. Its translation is CASSLGGEGETQYF.